The next 27 T cell receptor beta chains were all read from a single sample in a study of cytomegalovirus exposure and HLA in healthy donors. The PCR employed 60 Vbeta primers together with 13 Jbeta primers. The data were produced by immunoSEQ multiplex PCR, yet TCRdb's version contains in-frame clones alone and is incomplete. The table lists 85,000 to 100,000 clones, roughly 71% of them singletons. The sample consisted of PBMCs. The receptors originated from a woman aged 40 to 50 in good health and CMV-seronegative.

This clone was counted a single time. CDR3 in amino acids: CASSAGTVLAYYEQYF. CDR3 nucleotides: TGTGCCAGCAGCGCCGGGACAGTCCTAGCGTACTACGAGCAGTACTTC. V is TRBV7-2 and J is TRBJ2-7, with TRBD1 as a possible D gene (7 bases). Germline lookup yields CDR1 SGHTA and CDR2 FQGNSA. This CDR3 comprises 16 residues. Trimming took off 5 bases at V and 3 bases at J, with 20 bases between the two ends.

CDR3: CASGPGQGTEKLFF. The CDR3, as DNA: TGTGCTAGTGGTCCTGGACAGGGGACTGAAAAACTGTTTTTT. The chain links TRBV12-5 to TRBJ1-4, with 9 bases lining up with TRBD1. V was pared by 5 bases and J by 7 bases, with 5 bases of the junction left unmatched. The CDR3 is 14 residues long. Germline V CDR1 and CDR2: LGHNT, FRNRAP.

This clone has only a few counts. Only one base separates this from a far larger clonotype, so it likely reflects a read error. The V call is TRBV5-1, the J call TRBJ1-2; 8 bases align to TRBD1. Germline-derived CDR1 and CDR2 are SGHRS and YFSETQ. The CDR3 length is 15 residues. This CDR3 is CSSSMEPQGAYGYTF. In nucleotides, the CDR3 is TGCTCCAGCAGCATGGAGCCTCAGGGGGCCTATGGCTACACCTTC.

This chain connects TRBV4-1 to TRBJ1-5, with a tentative D call TRBD1 (6 bases). Germline assignment: CDR1 MGHRA and CDR2 YSYEKL. Trimming shortened V by 5 bases and J by 7 bases, and 18 bases separated the two germline ends. The CDR3 is 15 residues long. The CDR3: CASSSQLGARQPQHF. The CDR3 DNA is TGCGCCAGCAGCTCCCAATTGGGGGCTCGGCAGCCCCAGCATTTT.

The chain uses TRBV5-5 and TRBJ2-5; D is undetermined. The V and J ends lost 4 bases and 3 bases respectively, with 13 bases between them. The CDR3 covers 14 residues. Germline V lookup: CDR1 SGHKS, CDR2 YYEKEE (reference sequence). Here the CDR3 DNA reads TGTGCCAGCAGCCCCCTGGGCTTCAAAGAGACCCAGTACTTC. Residues: CASSPLGFKETQYF.

This clone was detected once. The chain joins TRBV18 to TRBJ1-5; no clear D. Trimming stripped 3 bases from V and 9 bases from J, with 12 bases between. CDR1 is KGHSH and CDR2 is LQKENI in the germline V gene. The CDR3 has 13 amino acids. CDR3 region: CASSPGDGWPQHF. In DNA, the CDR3 is TGTGCCAGCTCACCCGGGGATGGTTGGCCCCAGCATTTT.

V and J are TRBV10-3 and TRBJ2-7; TRBD1 matches 7 bases. The V segment lost 5 bases and the J segment 3 bases; nucleotides outside the gene matches: 4. This CDR3 has 13 amino acids. Germline V gene data show CDR1 as ENHRY and CDR2 as SYGVKD. CDR3 DNA: TGTGCCATCAGTTCCTCAGGGGGCTACGAGCAGTACTTC. This codes for CAISSSGGYEQYF.

The CDR3 reads CAISERHEKLFF. The CDR3 DNA sequence: TGTGCCATCAGTGAGAGACACGAAAAACTGTTTTTT. The gene calls are TRBV10-3 and TRBJ1-4, with D hard to call. Trimming cost V 2 bases and J 8 bases, with 6 bases left between them. CDR1 is ENHRY, CDR2 SYGVKD, per germline. CDR3 length equals 12 residues.

V and J are TRBV30 and TRBJ1-2; 8 bases map to TRBD1. V was pared by 5 bases and J by 7 bases, with 6 bases of the junction left unmatched. The CDR3 totals 12 residues. The germline CDR1 and CDR2 sequences are GTSNPN and SVGIG (reference sequence). The CDR3 sequence: CAWWDRWAGYTF. CDR3 coding DNA: TGTGCCTGGTGGGACAGGTGGGCTGGCTACACCTTC. Full variable domain (remainder filled in from reference TRBV30 and TRBJ1-2): SQTIHQWPATLVQPVGSPLSLECTVEGTSNPNLYWYRQAAGRGLQLLFYSVGIGQISSEVPQNLSASRPQDRQFILSSKKLLLSDSGFYLCAWWDRWAGYTFGSGTRLTVV.

In its sample, this clone was seen a few times. V and J are TRBV25-1 and TRBJ2-7, with 8 bases that match TRBD2. The V gene's germline CDR1 is MGHDK and CDR2 SYGVNS. The CDR3 length is 14 residues. After removal of 6 bases from V and 0 bases from J, the junction contained 4 bases not matched to a gene. The CDR3 loop is CASRLAAGSYEQYF. CDR3 sequence (DNA): TGTGCCAGCAGACTAGCGGCTGGCTCCTACGAGCAGTACTTC.

This clone was counted between two and nine times. The chain links TRBV2 to TRBJ1-5; D remains unclear. CDR3 length: 12 residues. Between the trimmed V and J ends, which lost 6 bases and 3 bases, there was a span of 6 bases. Germline CDR1 reads SNHLY; CDR2 reads FYNNEI. The CDR3 region has the DNA TGTGCCAGCAGCAGATACAATCAGCCCCAGCATTTT. Translation gives CASSRYNQPQHF.

In its sample, this clone was seen once. The rearrangement uses TRBV14 and TRBJ2-7; 7 bases fit TRBD1. Germline V CDR1 and CDR2: SGHDN, FVKESK. With V trimmed by 4 bases and J by 3 bases, 6 bases remained unmatched. This CDR3 has 14 residues. The CDR3: CASSPTGTVYEQYF. The CDR3 nucleotides read TGTGCCAGCAGCCCGACCGGGACAGTCTACGAGCAGTACTTC.

J is TRBJ1-6 and V is TRBV5-6; the D is unclear. Deletions cut 3 bases from V and 0 bases from J, with 10 bases between. CDR1 SGHDT and CDR2 YYEEEE come from the germline V gene. The CDR3 totals 16 residues. The CDR3 sequence is CASSWAGSSYNSPLHF. The CDR3 nucleotides read TGTGCCAGCAGCTGGGCAGGCAGCTCCTATAATTCACCCCTCCACTTT. Supplemented by reference TRBV5-6 and TRBJ1-6, the full variable domain reads DAGVTQSPTHLIKTRGQQVTLRCSPKSGHDTVSWYQQALGQGPQFIFQYYEEEERQRGNFPDRFSGHQFPNYSSELNVNALLLGDSALYLCASSWAGSSYNSPLHFGNGTRLTVT.

The chain recombines TRBV27 with TRBJ1-4; D is possibly TRBD1 (5 bases). The V gene lost 3 bases and the J gene lost 4 bases, with 12 bases spanning the gap. The germline CDR1 and CDR2 sequences are MNHEY and SMNVEV (reference sequence). CDR3 length: 15 residues. The CDR3 coding sequence is TGTGCCAGCAGTTTTCTGGGGGGGGGTAATGAAAAACTGTTTTTT. This sequence encodes CASSFLGGGNEKLFF.

This sequence joins TRBV6-1 and TRBJ1-6, with 7 bases fitting TRBD1. The CDR3 sequence is 16 residues long. V gave up 2 bases and J gave up 5 bases; unmatched junction bases: 6. Germline V gives CDR1 MNHNS, CDR2 SASEGT. The CDR3 DNA reads TGTGCCAGCAGTGAAATCGGGACAGTAAATAATTCACCCCTCCACTTT. It specifies CASSEIGTVNNSPLHF.

The DNA of the CDR3 is TGTGCCAGTAGTATCCCGGGACAGGGAGTTTATGGCTACACCTTC. This encodes CASSIPGQGVYGYTF. The gene calls are TRBV19 and TRBJ1-2, with TRBD1 matching over 9 bases. This CDR3 is 15 amino acids long. V lost 3 bases and J lost 5; bases outside the gene matches: 7. From germline, CDR1 is LNHDA and CDR2 SQIVND (reference sequence).

The gene calls are TRBV1 and TRBJ1-5. TRBV1 is termed a pseudogene. This CDR3 comprises 17 residues. The chain's CDR3 is CTSSQDLGRRSNQPQHF. As DNA, the CDR3 is TGCACCAGCAGCCAAGATCTAGGGAGGAGGAGCAATCAGCCCCAGCATTTT.

The V gene is TRBV6-6, the J gene TRBJ2-3; D is perhaps TRBD1 (5 bases). The CDR3 contains 15 residues. V shed 2 bases and J shed 2 bases, with 11 bases lying between them. CDR1 MNHNY and CDR2 SVGAGI come from the germline V gene (reference sequence). CDR3 nucleotides: TGTGCCAGCAGTTACCAGGGCGGCGACACAGATACGCAGTATTTT. Its translation is CASSYQGGDTDTQYF.

On this clone: The germline gene is not matched at one end of the junction; a read error may be the cause. V and J are TRBV25-1 and TRBJ1-2; no clear D gene. The CDR3 runs to 13 residues. Germline lookup yields CDR1 MGHDK and CDR2 SYGVNS. The CDR3 DNA sequence: TGTGCCAGCAGTGGCAGTATAAACTATGGCTACCCCTTC. It encodes CASSGSINYGYPF.

This clone turned up a few times. J is TRBJ2-5 and V is TRBV5-1, with D perhaps matching TRBD1 (7 bases). Germline CDR1 reads SGHRS; CDR2 reads YFSETQ. V lost 1 base, J lost 3 bases, and 13 bases lay in between. The CDR3 length is 15 residues. CDR3 region: CASSLFGRGEETQYF. CDR3 DNA sequence: TGCGCCAGCAGCTTGTTCGGCAGGGGGGAAGAGACCCAGTACTTC.

The chain uses TRBV6-5 and TRBJ2-5; 8 bases agree with TRBD2. Trimming took 7 bases from V and 2 from J; bases not matched to a gene: 6. Germline CDR1 is MNHEY and CDR2 is SVGAGI. The CDR3 has 14 residues. CDR3 region: CASNPGGAQETQYF. The CDR3 bases are TGTGCCAGCAATCCGGGGGGGGCACAAGAGACCCAGTACTTC.

CDR3 in amino acids: CASSPSSGNTEAFF. The DNA of the CDR3 is TGTGCCAGCAGCCCTAGTAGTGGGAACACTGAAGCTTTCTTT. This chain uses TRBV5-4 with TRBJ1-1; D gene unclear. The CDR3 extends over 14 amino acids. The germline V gene has CDR1 SGHNT and CDR2 YYREEE (reference sequence). With 4 bases removed from V and 1 base from J, the gap between germline ends came to 11 bases.

The chain joins TRBV15 to TRBJ1-2; D is unclear. Trimming stripped 0 bases from V and 7 bases from J, with 18 bases between. The germline CDR1 and CDR2 sequences are LNHNV and YYDKDF (reference sequence). The CDR3 spans 16 residues. This chain's CDR3 is CATSRDRGHKDSGYTF. CDR3 bases: TGTGCCACCAGCAGAGATCGAGGCCACAAGGACTCTGGCTACACCTTC. Full variable domain (remainder filled in from reference TRBV15 and TRBJ1-2): DAMVIQNPRYQVTQFGKPVTLSCSQTLNHNVMYWYQQKSSQAPKLLFHYYDKDFNNEADTPDNFQSRRPNTSFCFLDIRSPGLGDTAMYLCATSRDRGHKDSGYTFGSGTRLTVV.

The count of this clone is one. This chain links TRBV30 with TRBJ1-2, with TRBD1 as a possible D gene (5 bases). CDR1 GTSNPN and CDR2 SVGIG come from the germline V gene (reference sequence). Trimming cost V 5 bases and J 6 bases, with 13 bases left between them. This CDR3 is 12 amino acids long. The CDR3 here is CAWSGGGDGYTF. CDR3 nucleotides: TGTGCCTGGTCGGGCGGGGGAGATGGCTACACCTTC.

The chain carries TRBV6-1 and TRBJ1-5, with a weak D call TRBD1 (6 bases). V was clipped by 3 bases and J by 4 bases, with 16 bases between them. CDR3 length: 16 amino acids. The germline V gene encodes CDR1 MNHNS and CDR2 SASEGT. CDR3 protein: CASSERGSGGNQPQHF. The DNA for the CDR3 is TGTGCCAGCAGTGAGAGGGGGTCGGGGGGGAATCAGCCCCAGCATTTT.

V usage is TRBV2 and J usage is TRBJ2-7; TRBD1 aligns across 8 bases. Germline assignment: CDR1 SNHLY and CDR2 FYNNEI. CDR3 length: 13 amino acids. V shed 10 bases and J 2 bases; nucleotides not matched to a gene: 7. The CDR3 sequence is CATYRGSTYEQYF. The CDR3 DNA is TGTGCCACGTACAGGGGGTCGACCTACGAGCAGTACTTC.

CDR3 nucleotide sequence: TGTGCCAGCAGTATCACAGGGGGAGGAGAGACCCAGTACTTC. This encodes CASSITGGGETQYF. The chain carries TRBV6-5 and TRBJ2-5; 8 bases agree with TRBD1. The CDR3 loop spans 14 amino acids. Losses at the gene ends were 5 bases for V and 4 bases for J; bases not matched to a gene: 6. The germline CDR1 and CDR2 sequences are MNHEY and SVGAGI.